This T cell receptor (beta chain) was sequenced in a study of T cells in narcolepsy. TCRdb's copy holds only in-frame clones and misses some; the assay was immunoSEQ multiplex PCR. The sample contains about 32,000 clones, 75% to 85% of which appear only once. Comment on this clone: Its antigen is unknown.

Trimming at V came to 5 bases and at J to 8 bases, leaving 12 bases not matched to a gene. The CDR3 sequence is 15 residues long. Germline CDR1 reads SGHNT; CDR2 reads YENEEA. Overall study results and limits: Autoreactive HCRT-specific and TRIB2-specific clonotypes were marked in same-patient CSF-versus-blood CD4+ comparisons.

V gene TRBV11-3 combines with J gene TRBJ2-1, with 7 bases fitting TRBD2. Sequences were obtained from CD45RA- memory CD4+ T cells from PBMCs. This receptor was obtained from a human donor with narcolepsy. The CDR3: CASSTRDQGGDEQFF. The CDR3 nucleotides are TGTGCCAGCAGCACCCGGGACCAGGGAGGGGATGAGCAGTTCTTC.